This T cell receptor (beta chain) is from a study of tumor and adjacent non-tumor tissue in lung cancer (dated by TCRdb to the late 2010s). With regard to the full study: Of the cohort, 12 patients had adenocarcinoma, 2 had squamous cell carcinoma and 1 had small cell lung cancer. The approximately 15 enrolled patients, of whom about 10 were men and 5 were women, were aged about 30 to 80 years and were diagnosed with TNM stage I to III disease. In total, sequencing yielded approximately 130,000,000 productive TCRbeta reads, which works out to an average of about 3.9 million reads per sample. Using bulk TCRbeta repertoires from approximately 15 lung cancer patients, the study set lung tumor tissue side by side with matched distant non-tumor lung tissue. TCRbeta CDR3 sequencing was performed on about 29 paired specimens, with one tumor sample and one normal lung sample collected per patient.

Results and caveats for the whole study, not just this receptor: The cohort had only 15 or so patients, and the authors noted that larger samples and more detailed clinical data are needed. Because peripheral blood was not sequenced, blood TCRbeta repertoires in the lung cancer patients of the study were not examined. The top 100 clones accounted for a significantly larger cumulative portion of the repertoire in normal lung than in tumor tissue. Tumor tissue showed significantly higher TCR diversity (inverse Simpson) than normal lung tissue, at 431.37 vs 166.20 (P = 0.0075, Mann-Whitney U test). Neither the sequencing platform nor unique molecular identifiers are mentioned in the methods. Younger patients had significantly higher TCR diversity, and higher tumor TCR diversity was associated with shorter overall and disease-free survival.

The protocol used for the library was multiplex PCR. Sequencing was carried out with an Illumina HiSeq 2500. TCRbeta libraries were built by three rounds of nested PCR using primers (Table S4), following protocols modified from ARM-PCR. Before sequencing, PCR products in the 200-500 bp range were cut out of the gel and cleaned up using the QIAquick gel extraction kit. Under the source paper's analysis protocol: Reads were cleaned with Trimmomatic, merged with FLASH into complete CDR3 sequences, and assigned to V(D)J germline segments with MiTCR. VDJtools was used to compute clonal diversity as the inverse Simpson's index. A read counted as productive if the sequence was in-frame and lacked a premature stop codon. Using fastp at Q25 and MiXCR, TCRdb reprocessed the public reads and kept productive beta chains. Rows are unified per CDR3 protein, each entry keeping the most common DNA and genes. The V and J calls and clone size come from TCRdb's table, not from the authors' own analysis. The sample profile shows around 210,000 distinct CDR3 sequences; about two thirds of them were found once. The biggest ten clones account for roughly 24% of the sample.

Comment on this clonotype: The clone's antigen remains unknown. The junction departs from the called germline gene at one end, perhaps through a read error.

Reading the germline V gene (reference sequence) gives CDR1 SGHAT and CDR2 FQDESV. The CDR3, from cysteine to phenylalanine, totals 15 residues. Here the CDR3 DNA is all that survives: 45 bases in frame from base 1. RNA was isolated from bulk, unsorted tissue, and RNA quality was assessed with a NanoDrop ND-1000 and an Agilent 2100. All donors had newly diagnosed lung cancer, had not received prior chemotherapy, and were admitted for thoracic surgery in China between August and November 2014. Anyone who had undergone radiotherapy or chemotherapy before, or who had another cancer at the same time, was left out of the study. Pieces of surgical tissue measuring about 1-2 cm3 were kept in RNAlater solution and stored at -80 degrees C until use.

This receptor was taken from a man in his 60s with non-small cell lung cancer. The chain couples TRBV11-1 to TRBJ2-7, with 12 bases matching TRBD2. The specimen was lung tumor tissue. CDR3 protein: CASRRTSGTAYELYF. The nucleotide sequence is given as TGTGCCAGCAGAAGGACTAGCGGGACGGCATACGAGCTGTACTTC.